This TCR beta chain is from a study of blood T cells in healthy people across ages. Through a sample-barcoded 5' primer and a J-beta primer mix, a second PCR was run for about 7 to 12 cycles. TCRdb analysed the 5' RACE reads with MiXCR anew, one entry per CDR3 protein. The profile shows roughly 2 million distinct CDR3 sequences, 40% to 55% of them singletons. No fewer than 7 million PBMCs went into each sample. V shed 3 bases, J shed 2 bases, and the junction held 12 bases outside the gene matches. The CDR3 extends over 17 amino acids. CDR1 MDHEN and CDR2 SYDVKM come from the germline V gene. This clonotype was recorded at least ten times.

The clonotype was recovered from a woman aged 40 to 50 in good health. V is TRBV28 and J is TRBJ1-2, with 7 nucleotides matching TRBD1. The sample consisted of blood. The CDR3 sequence is CASSFTLQGRSNYGYTF. DNA for the CDR3: TGTGCCAGCAGTTTCACCCTACAGGGGAGGTCCAACTATGGCTACACCTTC.